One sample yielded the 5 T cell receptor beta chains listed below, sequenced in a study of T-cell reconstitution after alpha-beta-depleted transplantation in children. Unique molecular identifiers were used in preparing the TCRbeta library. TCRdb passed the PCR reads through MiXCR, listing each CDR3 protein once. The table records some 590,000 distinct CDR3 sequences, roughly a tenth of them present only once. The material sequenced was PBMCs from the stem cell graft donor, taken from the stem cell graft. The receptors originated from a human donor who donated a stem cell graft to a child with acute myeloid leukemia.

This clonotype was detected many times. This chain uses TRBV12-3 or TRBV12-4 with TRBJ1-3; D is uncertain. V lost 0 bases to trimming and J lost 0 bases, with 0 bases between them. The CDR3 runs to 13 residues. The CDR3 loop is CASSLASGNTIYF. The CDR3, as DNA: TGTGCCAGCAGTTTAGCCTCTGGAAACACCATATATTTT.

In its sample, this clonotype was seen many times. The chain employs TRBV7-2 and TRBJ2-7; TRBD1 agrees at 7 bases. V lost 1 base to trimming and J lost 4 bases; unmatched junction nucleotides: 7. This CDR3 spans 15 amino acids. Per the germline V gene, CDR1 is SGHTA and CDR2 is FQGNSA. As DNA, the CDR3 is TGTGCCAGCAGCTTAGAACAGGGGCCGGGGTACGAGCAGTACTTC. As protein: CASSLEQGPGYEQYF.

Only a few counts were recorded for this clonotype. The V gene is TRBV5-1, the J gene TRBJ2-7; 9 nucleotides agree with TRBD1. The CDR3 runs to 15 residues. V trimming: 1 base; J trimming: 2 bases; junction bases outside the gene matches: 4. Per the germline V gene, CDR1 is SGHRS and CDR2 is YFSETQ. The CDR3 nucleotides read TGCGCCAGCAGCTTGAGGGGACAGGGTCCCTACGAGCAGTACTTC. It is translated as CASSLRGQGPYEQYF.

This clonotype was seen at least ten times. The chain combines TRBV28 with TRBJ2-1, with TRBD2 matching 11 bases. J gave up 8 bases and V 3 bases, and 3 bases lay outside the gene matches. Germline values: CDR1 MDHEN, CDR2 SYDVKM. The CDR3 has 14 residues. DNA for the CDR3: TGTGCCAGCAGTTTGGGACTAGCGGTCGATGAGCAGTTCTTC. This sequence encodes CASSLGLAVDEQFF.

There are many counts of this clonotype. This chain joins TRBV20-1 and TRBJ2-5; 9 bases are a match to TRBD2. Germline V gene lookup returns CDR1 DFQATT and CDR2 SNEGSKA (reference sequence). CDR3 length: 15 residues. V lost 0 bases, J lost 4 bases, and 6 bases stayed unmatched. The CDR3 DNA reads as TGCAGTGCTAGAGATCAGGGACTAGCTGTAGAGACCCAGTACTTC. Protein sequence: CSARDQGLAVETQYF.